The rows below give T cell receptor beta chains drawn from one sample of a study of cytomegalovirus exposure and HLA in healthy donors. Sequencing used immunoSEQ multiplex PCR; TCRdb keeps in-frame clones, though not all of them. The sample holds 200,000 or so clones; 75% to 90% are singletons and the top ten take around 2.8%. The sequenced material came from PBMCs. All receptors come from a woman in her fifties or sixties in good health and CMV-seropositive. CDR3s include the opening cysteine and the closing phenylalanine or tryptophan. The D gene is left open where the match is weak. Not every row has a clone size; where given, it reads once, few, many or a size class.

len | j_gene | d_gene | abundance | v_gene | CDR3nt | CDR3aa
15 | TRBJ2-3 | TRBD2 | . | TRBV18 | TGTGCCAGCTCACCAGGGGGACTAGCGTTAGATACGCAGTATTTT | CASSPGGLALDTQYF
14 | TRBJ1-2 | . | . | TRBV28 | TGTGCCAGCAGTTCCGCCAGGGTCTTAGTTGGCTACACCTTC | CASSSARVLVGYTF
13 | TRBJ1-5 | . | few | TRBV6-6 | TGTGCCAGCAGTTGGACACTGAATCAGCCCCAGCATTTT | CASSWTLNQPQHF
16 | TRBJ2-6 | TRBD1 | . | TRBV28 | TGTGCCAGCACAGGACAGGGAAATACTGGGGCCAACGTCCTGACTTTC | CASTGQGNTGANVLTF
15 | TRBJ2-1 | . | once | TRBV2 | TGTGCCAGTAAGGGGGGCGGGGGCGCCTACAATGAGCAGTTCTTC | CASKGGGGAYNEQFF
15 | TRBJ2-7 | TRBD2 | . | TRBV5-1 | TGCGCCAGCAGCTCAACTAGCGGGGGGGCCATCGAGCAGTACTTC | CASSSTSGGAIEQYF
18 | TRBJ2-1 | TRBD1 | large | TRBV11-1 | TGTGCCAGCAGCTTAGATGGCTGGTGGACAGGGGGCATCAATGAGCAGTTCTTC | CASSLDGWWTGGINEQFF
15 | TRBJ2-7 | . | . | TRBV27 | TGTGCCAGCAGTTTAACGGGCAGGGGTGACTACGAGCAGTACTTC | CASSLTGRGDYEQYF
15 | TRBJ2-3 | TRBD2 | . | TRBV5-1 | TGCGCCAGCAGCTTGAGCGGGGCGATCACAGATACGCAGTATTTT | CASSLSGAITDTQYF
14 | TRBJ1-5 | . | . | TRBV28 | TGTGCCAGCAGTTTTCAGTTGGGCAATCAGCCCCAGCATTTT | CASSFQLGNQPQHF
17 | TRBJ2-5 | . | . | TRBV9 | TGTGCCAGCAGCGTGAGGCGGGCCTTAAACCTCCAAGAGACCCAGTACTTC | CASSVRRALNLQETQYF
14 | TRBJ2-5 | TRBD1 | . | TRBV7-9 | TGTGCCAGCAGCTCTGACAGGGGGGGAGAGACCCAGTACTTC | CASSSDRGGETQYF
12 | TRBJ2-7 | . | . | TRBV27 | TGTGCCAGCAGGACCAAAGGGGGCGAGCAGTACTTC | CASRTKGGEQYF
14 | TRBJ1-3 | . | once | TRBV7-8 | TGTGCCAGCAGCTCTCCGGGACAAGGAAACACCATATATTTT | CASSSPGQGNTIYF
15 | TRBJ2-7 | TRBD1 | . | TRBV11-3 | TGTGCCAGCAGCTTGATAACAGGGGCTACCTACGAGCAGTACTTC | CASSLITGATYEQYF
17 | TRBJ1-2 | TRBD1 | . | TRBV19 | TGTGCCAGTAGTATAGATGGGGTCAGTACAGGGGGCGACGGCTACACCTTC | CASSIDGVSTGGDGYTF
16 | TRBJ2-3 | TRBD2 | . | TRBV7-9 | TGTGCCAGCAGCTTAAGGACTAGCGGGGAGCAAGATACGCAGTATTTT | CASSLRTSGEQDTQYF
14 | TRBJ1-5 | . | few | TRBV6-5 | TGTGCCAGCAGTTACTCGCAGGGGAATCAGCCCCAGCATTTT | CASSYSQGNQPQHF
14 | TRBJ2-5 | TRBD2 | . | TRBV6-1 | TGTGCCAGCAGTAGCGGGGGGGCAGGAGAGACCCAGTACTTC | CASSSGGAGETQYF
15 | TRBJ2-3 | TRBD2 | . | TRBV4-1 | TGCGCCAGCAGCGGAGCCCGGGGGGGCACAGATACGCAGTATTTT | CASSGARGGTDTQYF
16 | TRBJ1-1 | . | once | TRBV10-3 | TGTGCCATCAGTGAGACAGGCCGGGCATTGAACACTGAAGCTTTCTTT | CAISETGRALNTEAFF
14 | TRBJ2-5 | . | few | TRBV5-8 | TGTGCCAGCAGCCTCGGGGGAGCGGTGGAGACCCAGTACTTC | CASSLGGAVETQYF
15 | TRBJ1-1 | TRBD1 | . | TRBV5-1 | TGCGCCAGCAGCTTGGCGGACAGGGTAATCACTGAAGCTTTCTTT | CASSLADRVITEAFF
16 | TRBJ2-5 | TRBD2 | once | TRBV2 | TGTGCCAGCAGCAATGGGGGACTAGCGGTCCAAGAGACCCAGTACTTC | CASSNGGLAVQETQYF
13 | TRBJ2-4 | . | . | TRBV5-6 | TGTGCCAGCAGCTTGGTAGGAGGAAACATTCAGTACTTC | CASSLVGGNIQYF
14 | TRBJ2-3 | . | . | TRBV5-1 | TGCGCCAGCAGCTCCGGGACTAGCACAGATACGCAGTATTTT | CASSSGTSTDTQYF
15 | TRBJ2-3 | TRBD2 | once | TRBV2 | TGTGCCTCCTCCCGAGCGGGGGGAGGCACAGATACGCAGTATTTT | CASSRAGGGTDTQYF
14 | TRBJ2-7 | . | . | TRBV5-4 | TGTGCCAGCAGCTTGGGTGGAGGGTCCTACGAGCAGTACTTC | CASSLGGGSYEQYF
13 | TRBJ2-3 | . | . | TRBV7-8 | TGTGCCAGCAGCTTACAGGCCACAGATACGCAGTATTTT | CASSLQATDTQYF
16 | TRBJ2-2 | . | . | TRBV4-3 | TGCGCCAGCAGCCCCGAGGGCTACCTGAACACCGGGGAGCTGTTTTTT | CASSPEGYLNTGELFF
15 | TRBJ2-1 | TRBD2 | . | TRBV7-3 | TGTGCCAGCAGCTTAGTCGGGGGGTCCGGGGGTGAGCAGTTCTTC | CASSLVGGSGGEQFF
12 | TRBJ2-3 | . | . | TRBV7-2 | TGTGCCAGCAGCTTATCGCGGGGTACGCAGTATTTT | CASSLSRGTQYF
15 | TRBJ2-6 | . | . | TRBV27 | TGTGCCAGCAGTTTTAGTGGTTCTGGGGCCAACGTCCTGACTTTC | CASSFSGSGANVLTF
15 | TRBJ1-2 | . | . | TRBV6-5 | TGTGCCAGCAGTTACTCCGACAGCGCGAACTATGGCTACACCTTC | CASSYSDSANYGYTF
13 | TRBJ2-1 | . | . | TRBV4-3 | TGCGCCAGCAGCCAAGAGAGGTACAATGAGCAGTTCTTC | CASSQERYNEQFF
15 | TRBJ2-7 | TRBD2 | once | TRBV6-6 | TGTGCCAGCACGCCGAGCGGGGCGTCCCTTTACGAGCAGTACTTC | CASTPSGASLYEQYF